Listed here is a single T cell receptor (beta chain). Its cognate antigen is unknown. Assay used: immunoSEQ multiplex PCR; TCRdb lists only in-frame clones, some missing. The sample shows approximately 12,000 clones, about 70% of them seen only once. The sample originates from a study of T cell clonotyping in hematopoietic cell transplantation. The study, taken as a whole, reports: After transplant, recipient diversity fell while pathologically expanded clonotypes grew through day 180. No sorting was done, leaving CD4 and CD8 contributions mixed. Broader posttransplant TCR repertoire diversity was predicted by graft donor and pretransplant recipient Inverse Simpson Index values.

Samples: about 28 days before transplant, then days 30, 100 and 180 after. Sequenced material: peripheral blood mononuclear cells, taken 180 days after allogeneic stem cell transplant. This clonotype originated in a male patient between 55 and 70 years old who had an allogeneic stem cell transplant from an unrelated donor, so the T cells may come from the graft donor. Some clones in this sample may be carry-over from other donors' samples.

CDR3 sequence reads: CAAGQGELQPQHF. In DNA, the CDR3 is TGTGCCGCTGGACAGGGAGAACTTCAGCCCCAGCATTTT. The chain uses TRBV30 and TRBJ1-5, with TRBD1 matching over 8 bases. The J segment lost 6 bases and the V segment lost 8 bases, leaving 9 bases of the junction unmatched. This CDR3 is built from 13 residues. Germline loops: CDR1 GTSNPN, CDR2 SVGIG (reference sequence).